This TCR beta chain was obtained from a study of blood T cells in healthy people across ages. Next came a second PCR, run for about 7 to 11 cycles, which used a sample-barcoded 5' primer along with a J-beta primer mix. Each cDNA molecule, via a template-switch adaptor with 12 random nucleotides, was tagged. TCRdb re-called the 5' RACE reads through MiXCR, storing one row per CDR3 protein. The data contain around 700,000 distinct CDR3 sequences, 25% of them seen just once; the ten biggest clones take up 9.4%. As regards this clonotype: Likely a read error: the CDR3 ends without its conserved phenylalanine or tryptophan.

Whenever a sample was processed, at least 7 million PBMCs were isolated. RNA extraction gave at least 5.5 micrograms of total RNA per sample. Germline V gene data show CDR1 as SSHAT and CDR2 as FNYEAQ (reference sequence). The CDR3 contains 18 residues. These data were also filed under a second study, of T cells of mothers and their children. As that report states: At a rate of approximately 1.5 ug per 15 ul, cDNA synthesis received all of the extracted RNA.

This sequence joins TRBV7-7 and TRBJ2-1; TRBD2 aligns across 11 bases. Input material: blood. The receptor was derived from a boy aged 5-17 years in good health. The CDR3 loop is CASSLVRAASGRNNEQFL. CDR3 in DNA: TGTGCTAGCAGCTTAGTCAGGGCTGCTAGCGGGAGGAACAATGAGCAGTTCCTC.